This T cell receptor (beta chain) was obtained from a study of CD8 T cells in Susac syndrome. In blood CD8+ and CD4+ T cells, TCR beta underwent sequencing. Relapsing-remitting disease, either stable or active, was present in the multiple sclerosis controls, who were treatment-naive patients. About 0.45 to 1 ug RNA was reverse transcribed with random hexamers. MiXCR was run by TCRdb on the immunoSEQ multiplex PCR reads, yielding one entry per CDR3 protein. This sample has approximately 110,000 distinct CDR3 sequences, with 85% to 95% found just once. Material: CD8+ T cells from PBMCs. The sequence came from a human donor with multiple sclerosis.

The CDR3 DNA sequence: TGTGCCTGGAGTGTAGGGGGGAGAGTTGATACGCAGTATTTT. Protein: CAWSVGGRVDTQYF. The chain recombines TRBV30 with TRBJ2-3; D tentatively reads TRBD1 or TRBD2 (6 bases each). Per the germline V gene, CDR1 is GTSNPN and CDR2 is SVGIG (reference sequence). The CDR3 is 14 amino acids. V gave up 0 bases and J gave up 6 bases, with 13 bases separating them. Filled out from reference TRBV30 and TRBJ2-3, the complete variable domain reads SQTIHQWPATLVQPVGSPLSLECTVEGTSNPNLYWYRQAAGRGLQLLFYSVGIGQISSEVPQNLSASRPQDRQFILSSKKLLLSDSGFYLCAWSVGGRVDTQYFGPGTRLTVL.